This is a list of T cell receptor beta chains from one sample in a study of blood T cell repertoires in COVID-19. The assay was immunoSEQ multiplex PCR, and TCRdb's table has in-frame clones only and misses some. The table records tens of thousands of clones, 65% to 80% of them present only once. Specimen: peripheral blood. The receptors were sampled from a woman of 80 years or more with active or convalescent COVID-19. CDR3s include the opening cysteine and the closing phenylalanine or tryptophan. The order of the fields is V gene, J gene, clone size, CDR3 protein. Some rows mark clone size as missing; the rest say once, few, many or name a class of expanded clone.

V gene: TRBV28
J gene: TRBJ1-3
clone size: few
CDR3 protein: CASSLGQGTTGNTIYF

V gene: TRBV29-1
J gene: TRBJ1-1
clone size: -
CDR3 protein: CSGGDWNTEAFF

V gene: TRBV5-4
J gene: TRBJ2-7
clone size: -
CDR3 protein: CASSPRQGASYEQYF

V gene: TRBV18
J gene: TRBJ1-5
clone size: -
CDR3 protein: CASSPQGAGNQPQHF

V gene: TRBV24-1
J gene: TRBJ1-1
clone size: few
CDR3 protein: CATSDVGVRAFF

V gene: TRBV9
J gene: TRBJ1-4
clone size: -
CDR3 protein: CASSVDTNEKLFF

V gene: TRBV7-8
J gene: TRBJ2-2
clone size: -
CDR3 protein: CASSLVQGAGELFF

V gene: TRBV27
J gene: TRBJ2-1
clone size: -
CDR3 protein: CASTELGGSYDNEQFF

V gene: TRBV15
J gene: TRBJ2-5
clone size: once
CDR3 protein: CATSRPAPAEETQYF

V gene: TRBV6-2/TRBV6-3
J gene: TRBJ1-2
clone size: few
CDR3 protein: CASSPTANYGYTF

V gene: TRBV6-1
J gene: TRBJ1-2
clone size: -
CDR3 protein: CASSEGLYYGYTF

V gene: TRBV19
J gene: TRBJ1-2
clone size: -
CDR3 protein: CASSIEGQGRDGYTF

V gene: TRBV3-1/TRBV3-2
J gene: TRBJ1-1
clone size: -
CDR3 protein: CASSRGTGGTEAFF

V gene: TRBV4-3
J gene: TRBJ2-2
clone size: -
CDR3 protein: CASSQDRGAPNTGELFF

V gene: TRBV19
J gene: TRBJ2-3
clone size: -
CDR3 protein: CASSFGTGADTDTQYF

V gene: TRBV5-1
J gene: TRBJ2-3
clone size: -
CDR3 protein: CASSPGTGITDTQYF

V gene: TRBV3-1/TRBV3-2
J gene: TRBJ1-2
clone size: -
CDR3 protein: CASSQERRGLGGYTF

V gene: TRBV5-1
J gene: TRBJ2-1
clone size: few
CDR3 protein: CASSLEGFSINEQFF

V gene: TRBV5-1
J gene: TRBJ1-6
clone size: -
CDR3 protein: CASSLQGTNSPLHF

V gene: TRBV6-6
J gene: TRBJ1-4
clone size: few
CDR3 protein: CASSYSGTGRAEKLFF

V gene: TRBV7-2
J gene: TRBJ2-1
clone size: -
CDR3 protein: CASSLAGTSIYNEQFF

V gene: TRBV5-4
J gene: TRBJ2-7
clone size: once
CDR3 protein: CASSSEGKRGEPYEQYF

V gene: TRBV9
J gene: TRBJ1-3
clone size: once
CDR3 protein: CASSVGDRAGNTIYF

V gene: TRBV20-1
J gene: TRBJ1-1
clone size: -
CDR3 protein: CSASDQGVPSEAFF

V gene: TRBV7-2
J gene: TRBJ1-1
clone size: -
CDR3 protein: CASSLGLMTGSLAFF

V gene: TRBV19
J gene: TRBJ1-1
clone size: -
CDR3 protein: CASSISTNTEAFF

V gene: TRBV6-5
J gene: TRBJ2-7
clone size: few
CDR3 protein: CASSSGGSYEQYF

V gene: TRBV7-9
J gene: TRBJ2-5
clone size: -
CDR3 protein: CASSSGTGGLRSQETQYF

V gene: TRBV4-1
J gene: TRBJ2-2
clone size: -
CDR3 protein: CASRESRGPGTGELFF

V gene: TRBV6-5
J gene: TRBJ2-5
clone size: -
CDR3 protein: CASSRGPETQYF

V gene: TRBV6-5
J gene: TRBJ1-4
clone size: few
CDR3 protein: CASSYSNRGGGKLFF

V gene: TRBV27
J gene: TRBJ2-5
clone size: -
CDR3 protein: CASSSGDGYQETQYF

V gene: TRBV6-1
J gene: TRBJ1-1
clone size: -
CDR3 protein: CASSEGWRDTEAFF

V gene: TRBV7-2
J gene: TRBJ2-5
clone size: -
CDR3 protein: CASSLAPASGGRETQYF

V gene: TRBV29-1
J gene: TRBJ2-7
clone size: -
CDR3 protein: CSAAWGVNEQYF

V gene: TRBV6-2/TRBV6-3
J gene: TRBJ1-2
clone size: -
CDR3 protein: CASSSGGRRYGYTF

V gene: TRBV12-1
J gene: TRBJ1-2
clone size: -
CDR3 protein: CASSPRTGQRGGYTF

V gene: TRBV19
J gene: TRBJ1-2
clone size: -
CDR3 protein: CASSIDDTVSYGYTF

V gene: TRBV6-2/TRBV6-3
J gene: TRBJ2-7
clone size: -
CDR3 protein: CASSYWGDGYEQYF

V gene: TRBV5-6
J gene: TRBJ1-2
clone size: -
CDR3 protein: CASSAGYGYTF

V gene: TRBV9
J gene: TRBJ2-2
clone size: -
CDR3 protein: CASSPGTSGTGELFF

V gene: TRBV7-9
J gene: TRBJ1-4
clone size: -
CDR3 protein: CASSLGETGSEKLFF

V gene: TRBV7-9
J gene: TRBJ1-2
clone size: once
CDR3 protein: CASSLAGQGLYGYTF

V gene: TRBV7-2
J gene: TRBJ2-1
clone size: once
CDR3 protein: CASSFRDKYNEQFF

V gene: TRBV6-6
J gene: TRBJ2-7
clone size: -
CDR3 protein: CASSYASEYEQYF

V gene: TRBV25-1
J gene: TRBJ2-3
clone size: -
CDR3 protein: CASRTAGMGTQYF

V gene: TRBV9
J gene: TRBJ2-3
clone size: -
CDR3 protein: CASSLGSPRTSTDTQYF

V gene: TRBV7-3
J gene: TRBJ2-3
clone size: -
CDR3 protein: CASSPGTSGVTDTQYF

V gene: TRBV7-9
J gene: TRBJ1-1
clone size: -
CDR3 protein: CASSLGPIEETEAFF

V gene: TRBV5-1
J gene: TRBJ2-1
clone size: -
CDR3 protein: CASSLVSSSGGNEQFF

V gene: TRBV19
J gene: TRBJ2-1
clone size: -
CDR3 protein: CASSQAGGVFTNEQFF

V gene: TRBV25-1
J gene: TRBJ1-3
clone size: -
CDR3 protein: CASSEWGILSGNTIYF

V gene: TRBV4-1
J gene: TRBJ2-6
clone size: -
CDR3 protein: CASSLGWGEHTGANVLTF

V gene: TRBV5-6
J gene: TRBJ2-7
clone size: -
CDR3 protein: CASSSSLGVLPSYEQYF